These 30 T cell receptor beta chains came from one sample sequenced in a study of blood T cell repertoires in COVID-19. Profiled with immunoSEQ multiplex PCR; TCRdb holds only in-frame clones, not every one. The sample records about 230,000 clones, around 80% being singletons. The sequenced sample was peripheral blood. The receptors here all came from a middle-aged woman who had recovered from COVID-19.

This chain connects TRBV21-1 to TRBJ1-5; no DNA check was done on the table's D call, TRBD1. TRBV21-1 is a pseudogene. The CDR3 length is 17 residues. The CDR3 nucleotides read TGTGCCAGCGGACGCCCCCTCCGAGACGGGGACAACGGGCCCCAGCATTTT. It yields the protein CASGRPLRDGDNGPQHF.

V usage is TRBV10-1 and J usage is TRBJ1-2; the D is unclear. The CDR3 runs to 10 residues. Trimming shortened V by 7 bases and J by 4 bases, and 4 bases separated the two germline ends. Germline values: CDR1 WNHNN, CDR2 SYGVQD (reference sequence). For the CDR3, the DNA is TGCGCCAGCACTTTCTATGGCTACACCTTC. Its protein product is CASTFYGYTF.

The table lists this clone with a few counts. CDR3 region: CASSQGQKNTEAFF. CDR3 DNA: TGTGCCAGCAGCCAGGGACAGAAGAACACTGAAGCTTTCTTT. The chain couples TRBV13 to TRBJ1-1; 7 bases are shared with TRBD1. Germline values: CDR1 PRHDT, CDR2 FYEKMQ (reference sequence). This CDR3 is built from 14 residues. Trimming took 5 bases from V and 1 from J; bases not matched to a gene: 4.

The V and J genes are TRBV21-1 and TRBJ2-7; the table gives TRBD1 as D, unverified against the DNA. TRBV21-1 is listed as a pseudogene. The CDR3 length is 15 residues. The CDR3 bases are TGTGCCAGCAGCAAACACCGGACAGCTGGTTACGAGCAGTACTTC. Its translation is CASSKHRTAGYEQYF.

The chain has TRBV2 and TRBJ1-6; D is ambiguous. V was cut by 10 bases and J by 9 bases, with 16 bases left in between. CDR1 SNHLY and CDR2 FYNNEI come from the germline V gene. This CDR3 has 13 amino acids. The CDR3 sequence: CATGMGSRSPLHF. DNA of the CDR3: TGTGCCACGGGGATGGGGTCGCGTTCACCCCTCCACTTT.

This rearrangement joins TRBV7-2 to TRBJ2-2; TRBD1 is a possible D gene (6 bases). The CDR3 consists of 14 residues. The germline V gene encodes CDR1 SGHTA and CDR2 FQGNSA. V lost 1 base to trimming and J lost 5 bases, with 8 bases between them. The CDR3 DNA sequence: TGTGCCAGCAGCTTAGACAGGGTAACCGGGGAGCTGTTTTTT. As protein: CASSLDRVTGELFF.

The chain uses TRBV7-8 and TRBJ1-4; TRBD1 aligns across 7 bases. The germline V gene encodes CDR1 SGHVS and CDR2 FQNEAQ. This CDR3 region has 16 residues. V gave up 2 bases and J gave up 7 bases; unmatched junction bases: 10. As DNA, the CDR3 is TGTGCCAGCAGCTTAATGGGACAGCCGAAAGCTGAAAAACTGTTTTTT. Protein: CASSLMGQPKAEKLFF. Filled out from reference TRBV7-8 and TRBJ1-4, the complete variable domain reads GAGVSQSPRYKVAKRGQDVALRCDPISGHVSLFWYQQALGQGPEFLTYFQNEAQLDKSGLPSDRFFAERPEGSVSTLKIQRTQQEDSAVYLCASSLMGQPKAEKLFFGSGTQLSVL.

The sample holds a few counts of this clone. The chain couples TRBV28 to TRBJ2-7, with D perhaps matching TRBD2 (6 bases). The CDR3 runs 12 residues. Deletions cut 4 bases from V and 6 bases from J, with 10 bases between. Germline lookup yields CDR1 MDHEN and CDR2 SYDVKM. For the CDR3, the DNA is TGTGCCAGCAGTTCGGGAGAGGGCGAGCAGTACTTC. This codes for CASSSGEGEQYF.

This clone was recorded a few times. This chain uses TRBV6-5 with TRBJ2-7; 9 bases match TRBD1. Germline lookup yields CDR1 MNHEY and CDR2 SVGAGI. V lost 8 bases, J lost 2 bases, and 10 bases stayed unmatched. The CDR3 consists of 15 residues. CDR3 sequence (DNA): TGTGCCAGCGGGTTTGACAGGGGGACCACCTACGAGCAGTACTTC. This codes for CASGFDRGTTYEQYF.

The CDR3 loop reads CASRGQGLSEGTEAFF. CDR3 DNA: TGTGCCAGTAGAGGCCAGGGGCTTTCCGAAGGGACTGAAGCTTTCTTT. The chain joins TRBV19 to TRBJ1-1; a weak D match, TRBD1 (6 bases). The V end was cut by 6 bases, the J end by 5 bases, with 22 bases between. The CDR3 extends over 16 amino acids. CDR1 and CDR2 (germline): LNHDA, SQIVND (reference sequence).

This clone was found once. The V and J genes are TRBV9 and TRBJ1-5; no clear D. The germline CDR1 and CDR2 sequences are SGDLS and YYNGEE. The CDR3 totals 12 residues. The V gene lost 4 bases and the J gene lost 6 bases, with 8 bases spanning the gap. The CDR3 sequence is CASSRGGQPQHF. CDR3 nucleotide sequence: TGTGCCAGCAGCCGGGGAGGTCAGCCCCAGCATTTT.

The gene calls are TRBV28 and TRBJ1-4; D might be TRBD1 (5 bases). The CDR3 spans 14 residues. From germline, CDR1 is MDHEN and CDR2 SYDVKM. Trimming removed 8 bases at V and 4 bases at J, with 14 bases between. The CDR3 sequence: CASVTPGLNEKLFF. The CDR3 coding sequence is TGTGCCAGCGTCACACCGGGACTTAATGAAAAACTGTTTTTT.

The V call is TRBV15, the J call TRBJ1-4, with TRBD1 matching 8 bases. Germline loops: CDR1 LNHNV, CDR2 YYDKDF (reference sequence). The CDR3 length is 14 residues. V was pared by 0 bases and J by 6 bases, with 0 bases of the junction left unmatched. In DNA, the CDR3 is TGTGCCACCAGCAGAGAACAGGGGGATGAAAAACTGTTTTTT. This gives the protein CATSREQGDEKLFF.

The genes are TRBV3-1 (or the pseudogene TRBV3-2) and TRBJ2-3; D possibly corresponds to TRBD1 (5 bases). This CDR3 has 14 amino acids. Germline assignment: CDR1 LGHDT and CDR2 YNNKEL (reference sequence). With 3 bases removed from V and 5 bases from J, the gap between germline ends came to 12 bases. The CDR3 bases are TGTGCCAGCAGCCACCTAGGGGAAGGAGATACGCAGTATTTT. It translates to CASSHLGEGDTQYF.

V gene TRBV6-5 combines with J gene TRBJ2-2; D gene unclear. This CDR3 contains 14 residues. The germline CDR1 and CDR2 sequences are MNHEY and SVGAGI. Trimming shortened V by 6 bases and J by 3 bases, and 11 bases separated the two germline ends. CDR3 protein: CASRLPKDTGELFF. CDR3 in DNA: TGTGCCAGCAGACTACCAAAGGACACCGGGGAGCTGTTTTTT.

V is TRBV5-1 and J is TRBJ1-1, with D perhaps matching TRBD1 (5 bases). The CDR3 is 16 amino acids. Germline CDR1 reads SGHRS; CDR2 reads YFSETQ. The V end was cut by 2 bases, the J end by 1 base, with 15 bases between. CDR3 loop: CASSFIPGLRNTEAFF. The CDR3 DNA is TGCGCCAGCAGCTTTATTCCGGGACTGAGGAACACTGAAGCTTTCTTT. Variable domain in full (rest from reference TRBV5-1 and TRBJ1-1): KAGVTQTPRYLIKTRGQQVTLSCSPISGHRSVSWYQQTPGQGLQFLFEYFSETQRNKGNFPGRFSGRQFSNSRSEMNVSTLELGDSALYLCASSFIPGLRNTEAFFGQGTRLTVV.

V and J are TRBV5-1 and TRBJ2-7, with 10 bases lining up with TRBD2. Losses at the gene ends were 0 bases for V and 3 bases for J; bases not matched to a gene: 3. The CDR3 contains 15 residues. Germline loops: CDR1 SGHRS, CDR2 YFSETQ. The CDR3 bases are TGCGCCAGCAGCTTGGATACTAGCGGGGTCTACGAGCAGTACTTC. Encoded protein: CASSLDTSGVYEQYF.

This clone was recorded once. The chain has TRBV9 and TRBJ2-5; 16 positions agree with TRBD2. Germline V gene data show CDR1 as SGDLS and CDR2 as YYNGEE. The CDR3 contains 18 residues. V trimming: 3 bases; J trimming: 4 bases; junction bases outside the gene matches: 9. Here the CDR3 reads CASSAGTSGGASVETQYF. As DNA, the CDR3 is TGTGCCAGCAGCGCCGGGACTAGCGGGGGGGCCTCAGTAGAGACCCAGTACTTC.

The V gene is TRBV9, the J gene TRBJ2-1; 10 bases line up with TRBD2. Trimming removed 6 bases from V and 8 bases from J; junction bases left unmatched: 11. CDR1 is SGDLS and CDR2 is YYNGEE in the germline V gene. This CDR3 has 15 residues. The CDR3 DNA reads TGTGCCAGCACCGAAGCGGGGGGGCCTTTCGATGAGCAGTTCTTC. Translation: CASTEAGGPFDEQFF.

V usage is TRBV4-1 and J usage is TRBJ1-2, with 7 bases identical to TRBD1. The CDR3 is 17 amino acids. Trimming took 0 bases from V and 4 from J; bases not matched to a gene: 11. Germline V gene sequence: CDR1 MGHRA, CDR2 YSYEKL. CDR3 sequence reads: CASSQDSSGTATYGYTF. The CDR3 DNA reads TGCGCCAGCAGCCAAGATTCATCCGGGACAGCAACCTATGGCTACACCTTC.

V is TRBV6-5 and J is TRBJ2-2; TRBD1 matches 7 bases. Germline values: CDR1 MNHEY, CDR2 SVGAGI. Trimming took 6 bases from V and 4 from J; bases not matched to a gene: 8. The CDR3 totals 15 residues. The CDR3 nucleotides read TGTGCCAGCAGCTTAACAGGGGCCCCCACCGGGGAGCTGTTTTTT. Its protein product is CASSLTGAPTGELFF.

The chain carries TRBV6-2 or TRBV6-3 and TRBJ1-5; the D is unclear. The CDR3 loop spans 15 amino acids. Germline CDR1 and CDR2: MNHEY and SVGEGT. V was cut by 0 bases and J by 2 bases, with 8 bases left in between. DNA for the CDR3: TGTGCCAGCAGTTACTCGCAATCGGGCAATCAGCCCCAGCATTTT. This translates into CASSYSQSGNQPQHF.

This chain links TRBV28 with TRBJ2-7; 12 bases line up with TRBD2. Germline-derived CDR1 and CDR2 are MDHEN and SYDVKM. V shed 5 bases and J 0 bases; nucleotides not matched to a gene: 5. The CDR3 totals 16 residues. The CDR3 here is CASSGLAGSPSYEQYF. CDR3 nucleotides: TGTGCCAGCAGTGGACTAGCGGGGTCACCCTCCTACGAGCAGTACTTC.

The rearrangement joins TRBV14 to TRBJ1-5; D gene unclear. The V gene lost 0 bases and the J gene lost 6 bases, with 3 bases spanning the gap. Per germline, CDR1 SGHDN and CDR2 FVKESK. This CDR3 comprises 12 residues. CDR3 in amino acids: CASSQDSQPQHF. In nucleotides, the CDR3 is TGTGCCAGCAGCCAAGATAGTCAGCCCCAGCATTTT.

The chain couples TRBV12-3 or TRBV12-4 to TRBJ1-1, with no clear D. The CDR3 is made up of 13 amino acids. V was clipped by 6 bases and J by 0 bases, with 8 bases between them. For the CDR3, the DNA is TGTGCCAGCAGCGTCACAGTGAACACTGAAGCTTTCTTT. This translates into CASSVTVNTEAFF.

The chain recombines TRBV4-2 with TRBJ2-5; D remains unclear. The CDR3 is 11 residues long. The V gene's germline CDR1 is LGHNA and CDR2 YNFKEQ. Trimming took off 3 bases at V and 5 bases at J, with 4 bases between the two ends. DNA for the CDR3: TGTGCCAGCAGCCACGGGGAGACCCAGTACTTC. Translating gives CASSHGETQYF.

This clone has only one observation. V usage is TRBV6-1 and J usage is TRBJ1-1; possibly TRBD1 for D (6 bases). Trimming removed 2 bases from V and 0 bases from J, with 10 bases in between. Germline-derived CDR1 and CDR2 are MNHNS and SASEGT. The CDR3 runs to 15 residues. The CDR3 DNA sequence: TGTGCCAGCAGTGAAATGGGACAAATGAACACTGAAGCTTTCTTT. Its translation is CASSEMGQMNTEAFF.

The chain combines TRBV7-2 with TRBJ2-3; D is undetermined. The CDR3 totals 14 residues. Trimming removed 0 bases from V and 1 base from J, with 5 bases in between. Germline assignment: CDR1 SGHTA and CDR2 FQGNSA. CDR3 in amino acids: CASSLAPGTDTQYF. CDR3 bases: TGTGCCAGCAGCTTAGCGCCGGGCACAGATACGCAGTATTTT.

The CDR3 region has the DNA TGTGCCAGCAGTTCCATACCACCGGGACAGGGAGGCAATCAGCCCCAGCATTTT. As protein: CASSSIPPGQGGNQPQHF. The rearrangement links TRBV27 to TRBJ1-5, with 9 positions matching TRBD1. Trimming took 4 bases from V and 2 from J; bases not matched to a gene: 12. From germline, CDR1 is MNHEY and CDR2 SMNVEV (reference sequence). The CDR3 sequence is 18 residues long.

The CDR3 loop is CASSQDGRGYNSPLHF. As DNA, the CDR3 is TGTGCCAGCAGCCAAGATGGGCGGGGGTATAATTCACCCCTCCACTTT. The V gene is TRBV14, the J gene TRBJ1-6; D is perhaps TRBD1 (5 bases). V was shortened by 0 bases and J by 4 bases, with 10 bases between the two germline ends. The CDR3 totals 16 residues. Germline V gene sequence: CDR1 SGHDN, CDR2 FVKESK.